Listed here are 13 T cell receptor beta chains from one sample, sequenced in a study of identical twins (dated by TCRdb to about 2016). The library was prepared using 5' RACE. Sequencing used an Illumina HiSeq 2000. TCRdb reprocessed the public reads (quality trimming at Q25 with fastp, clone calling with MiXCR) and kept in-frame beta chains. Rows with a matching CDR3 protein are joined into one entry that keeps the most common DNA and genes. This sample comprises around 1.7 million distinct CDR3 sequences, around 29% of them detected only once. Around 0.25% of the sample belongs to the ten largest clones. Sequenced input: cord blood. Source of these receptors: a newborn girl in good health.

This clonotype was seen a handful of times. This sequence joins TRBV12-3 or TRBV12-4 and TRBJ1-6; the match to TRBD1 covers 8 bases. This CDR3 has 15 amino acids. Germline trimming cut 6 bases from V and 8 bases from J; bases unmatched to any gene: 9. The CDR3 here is CASRARGRMDSPLHF. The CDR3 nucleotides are TGTGCCAGCAGAGCCAGGGGGCGCATGGATTCACCCCTCCACTTT.

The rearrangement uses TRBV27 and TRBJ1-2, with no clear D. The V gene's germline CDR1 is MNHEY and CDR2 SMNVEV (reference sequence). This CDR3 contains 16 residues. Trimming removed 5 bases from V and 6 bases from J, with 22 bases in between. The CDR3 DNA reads TGTGCCAGCAGTCTCCGCTGGGAACGCCTCAAACATGGCTACACCTTC. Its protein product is CASSLRWERLKHGYTF.

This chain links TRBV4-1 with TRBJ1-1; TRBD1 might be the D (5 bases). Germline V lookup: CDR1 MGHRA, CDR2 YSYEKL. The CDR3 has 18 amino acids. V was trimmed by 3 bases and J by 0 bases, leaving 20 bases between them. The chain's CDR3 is CASSHSYGALLMNTEAFF. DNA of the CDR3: TGCGCCAGCAGCCATTCTTATGGGGCCCTCCTTATGAACACTGAAGCTTTCTTT.

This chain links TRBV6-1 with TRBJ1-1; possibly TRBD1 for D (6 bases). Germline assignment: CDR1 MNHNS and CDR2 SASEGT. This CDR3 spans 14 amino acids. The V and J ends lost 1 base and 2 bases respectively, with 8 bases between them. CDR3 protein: CASSEGGPNTEAFF. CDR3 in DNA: TGTGCCAGCAGTGAAGGGGGGCCAAACACTGAAGCTTTCTTT.

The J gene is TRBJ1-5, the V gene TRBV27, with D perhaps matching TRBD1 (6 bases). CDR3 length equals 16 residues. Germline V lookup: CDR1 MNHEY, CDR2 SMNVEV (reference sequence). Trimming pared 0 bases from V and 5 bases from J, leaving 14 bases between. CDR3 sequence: CASSLSRTAPHQPQHF. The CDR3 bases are TGTGCCAGCAGTTTATCGCGGACAGCCCCTCATCAGCCCCAGCATTTT.

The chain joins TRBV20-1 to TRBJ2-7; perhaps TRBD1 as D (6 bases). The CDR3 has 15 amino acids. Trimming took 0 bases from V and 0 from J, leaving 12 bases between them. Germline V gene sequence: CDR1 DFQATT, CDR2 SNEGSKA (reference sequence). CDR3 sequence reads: CSARDRGSSSYEQYF. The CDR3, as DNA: TGCAGTGCTAGAGACAGGGGCTCGAGCTCCTACGAGCAGTACTTC.

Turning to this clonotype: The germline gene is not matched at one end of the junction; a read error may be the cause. The CDR3 here is CAGSYSQWGKTQYF. The CDR3 DNA sequence: TGTGCCGGCAGTTACTCTCAGTGGGGAAAGACCCAGTACTTC. V gene TRBV6-6 combines with J gene TRBJ2-5; D uncertain. The CDR3 length is 14 residues. In germline, CDR1 is MNHNY, CDR2 SVGAGI (reference sequence).

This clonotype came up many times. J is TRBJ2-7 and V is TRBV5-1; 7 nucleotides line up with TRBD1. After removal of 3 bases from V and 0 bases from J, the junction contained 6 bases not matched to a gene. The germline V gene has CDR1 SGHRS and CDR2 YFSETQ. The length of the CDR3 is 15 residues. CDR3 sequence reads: CASSYGTVSSYEQYF. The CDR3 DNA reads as TGCGCCAGCAGCTACGGGACAGTGAGCTCCTACGAGCAGTACTTC.

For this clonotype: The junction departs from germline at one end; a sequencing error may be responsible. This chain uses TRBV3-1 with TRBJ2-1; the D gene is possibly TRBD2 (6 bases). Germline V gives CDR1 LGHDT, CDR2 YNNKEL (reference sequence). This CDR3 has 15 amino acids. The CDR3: CASSQAWDSHNEQFF. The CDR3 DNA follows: TGTGCCAGCAGCCAAGCCTGGGACTCCCACAATGAGCAGTTCTTC.

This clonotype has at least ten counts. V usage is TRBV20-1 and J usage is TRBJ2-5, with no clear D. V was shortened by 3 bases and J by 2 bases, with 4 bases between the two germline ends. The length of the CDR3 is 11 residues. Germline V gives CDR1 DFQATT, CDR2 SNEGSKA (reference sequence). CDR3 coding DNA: TGCAGTGCTAGGTCTCAAGAGACCCAGTACTTC. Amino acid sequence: CSARSQETQYF.

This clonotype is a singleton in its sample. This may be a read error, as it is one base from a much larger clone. The CDR3 loop is CASSPSRSYNEQFF. CDR3 nucleotide sequence: TGTGCCAGCAGTCCCTCGCGCTCCTACAATGAGCAGTTCTTC. The chain couples TRBV27 to TRBJ2-1; no definite D call. V was shortened by 5 bases and J by 0 bases, with 8 bases between the two germline ends. The CDR3 has 14 amino acids. Germline CDR1 and CDR2: MNHEY and SMNVEV (reference sequence).

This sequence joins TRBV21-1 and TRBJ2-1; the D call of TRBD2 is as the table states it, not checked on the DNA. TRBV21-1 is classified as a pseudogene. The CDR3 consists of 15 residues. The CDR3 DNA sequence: TGTGCCAGCATCACGCTAGCGGGAGATTACAATGAGCAGTTCTTC. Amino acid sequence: CASITLAGDYNEQFF.

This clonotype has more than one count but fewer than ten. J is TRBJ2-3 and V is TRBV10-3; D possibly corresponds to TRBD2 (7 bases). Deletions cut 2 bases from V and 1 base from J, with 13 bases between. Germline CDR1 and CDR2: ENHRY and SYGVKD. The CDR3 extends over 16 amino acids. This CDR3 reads CAISERGGGRTDTQYF. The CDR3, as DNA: TGTGCCATCAGTGAGCGGGGCGGGGGCCGCACAGATACGCAGTATTTT.